The 17 T cell receptor beta chains listed next were all sequenced from one sample in a study of T cell repertoires in cytomegalovirus infection. MiXCR was run by TCRdb on the reads, yielding one entry per CDR3 protein. The table records roughly 500,000 distinct CDR3 sequences, approximately 40% of them present only once. These TCRs' antigens remain unknown. Material: cultured PBMCs, obtained from culture after CMV antigen stimulation. Every receptor here comes from a human donor in good health (CMV status not recorded). Some clones in this sample may be carry-over from other donors' samples.

CDR3 in amino acids: CASSAGRFGSYEQYF. As DNA, the CDR3 is TGTGCCAGCAGTGCGGGACGTTTCGGCTCCTACGAGCAGTACTTC. V usage is TRBV6-1 and J usage is TRBJ2-7, with D possibly being TRBD1 or TRBD2 (5 bases each). V was cut by 4 bases and J by 0 bases, with 13 bases left in between. CDR3 length: 15 residues. Germline CDR1 is MNHNS and CDR2 is SASEGT.

The CDR3 region is CASSQTTGGLSNQPQHF. As DNA, the CDR3 is TGCGCCAGCAGCCAGACGACAGGGGGCTTAAGCAATCAGCCCCAGCATTTT. This chain joins TRBV4-3 and TRBJ1-5; 10 nucleotides agree with TRBD1. V was pared by 3 bases and J by 1 base, with 6 bases of the junction left unmatched. The CDR3 is 17 residues long. Germline CDR1 reads LGHNA; CDR2 reads YSLEER.

This clonotype has only a few counts. V usage is TRBV12-3 or TRBV12-4 and J usage is TRBJ2-3; 8 bases match TRBD2. The CDR3 runs 15 residues. V gave up 8 bases and J gave up 4 bases; unmatched junction bases: 11. CDR3 sequence (DNA): TGTGCCAGCCAAAAAATTAGCGGGGTATCAGATACGCAGTATTTT. As protein: CASQKISGVSDTQYF.

There are a few counts of this clonotype. This chain links TRBV6-2 or TRBV6-3 with TRBJ1-5; perhaps TRBD1 as D (5 bases). V dropped 2 bases and J dropped 7 bases, with 12 bases sitting between them. The CDR3 contains 14 residues. The germline CDR1 and CDR2 sequences are MNHEY and SVGEGT. As DNA, the CDR3 is TGTGCCAGCAGTTACCGTCCTTGGGGGCAGCCCCAGCATTTT. Translated: CASSYRPWGQPQHF.

The chain couples TRBV7-6 to TRBJ2-7; D not resolved. CDR1 is SGHVS, CDR2 FNYEAQ, per germline. CDR3 length equals 12 residues. Trimming shortened V by 5 bases and J by 2 bases, and 7 bases separated the two germline ends. CDR3 DNA sequence: TGTGCCAGCAGCCAAACCCCCTACGAGCAGTACTTC. This codes for CASSQTPYEQYF.

The CDR3 nucleotides are TGTGCCAGTACCGAACTCGTAGGGCGCAGCTCTGGGGCCAACGTCCTGACTTTC. Protein product: CASTELVGRSSGANVLTF. The chain couples TRBV19 to TRBJ2-6, with D unresolved. The CDR3 spans 18 residues. Trimming left V 7 bases short and J 0 bases short, with 19 bases between. Germline assignment: CDR1 LNHDA and CDR2 SQIVND (reference sequence).

This clonotype was detected many times. The chain has TRBV7-2 and TRBJ2-3, with no clear D. CDR1 and CDR2 from the germline V gene are SGHTA and FQGNSA. The V and J ends lost 1 base and 2 bases respectively, with 7 bases between them. This CDR3 contains 14 residues. The CDR3: CASSLVLLTDTQYF. CDR3 sequence (DNA): TGTGCCAGCAGCTTAGTGCTACTCACAGATACGCAGTATTTT. Based on the CDR3 plus reference TRBV7-2 and TRBJ2-3, the full variable domain is GAGVSQSPSNKVTEKGKDVELRCDPISGHTALYWYRQSLGQGLEFLIYFQGNSAPDKSGLPSDRFSAERTGGSVSTLTIQRTQQEDSAVYLCASSLVLLTDTQYFGPGTRLTVL.

The rearrangement links TRBV15 to TRBJ2-4; D is perhaps TRBD2 (5 bases). In germline, CDR1 is LNHNV, CDR2 YYDKDF (reference sequence). Trimming took off 1 base at V and 2 bases at J, with 12 bases between the two ends. The CDR3 is made up of 16 amino acids. Here the CDR3 DNA reads TGTGCCACCAGCAGAGCCGGAAGCGGATCCAAAAACATTCAGTACTTC. Amino acids: CATSRAGSGSKNIQYF.

V is TRBV7-9 and J is TRBJ2-3, with TRBD2 matching 8 bases. This CDR3 has 15 residues. The J segment lost 4 bases and the V segment lost 5 bases, leaving 8 bases of the junction unmatched. The germline gives CDR1 SEHNR, CDR2 FQNEAQ (reference sequence). CDR3 in DNA: TGTGCCAGCAGCACGCGGGGGGCAACAGCAGATACGCAGTATTTT. It is translated as CASSTRGATADTQYF.

This clonotype appeared a few times. J is TRBJ2-3 and V is TRBV19, with D possibly TRBD1 on 6 matching bases. The CDR3 covers 12 residues. CDR1 is LNHDA and CDR2 is SQIVND in the germline V gene (reference sequence). Trimming pared 6 bases from V and 6 bases from J, leaving 10 bases between. CDR3 coding DNA: TGTGCCAGTAGGAGGGGGACGGATACGCAGTATTTT. Translating it yields CASRRGTDTQYF. The full variable domain, completed using reference TRBV19 and TRBJ2-3, is DGGITQSPKYLFRKEGQNVTLSCEQNLNHDAMYWYRQDPGQGLRLIYYSQIVNDFQKGDIAEGYSVSREKKESFPLTVTSAQKNPTAFYLCASRRGTDTQYFGPGTRLTVL.

The rearrangement uses TRBV6-2 or TRBV6-3 and TRBJ1-1, with D hard to call. The CDR3 is 11 residues long. The V and J ends lost 5 bases and 2 bases respectively, with 3 bases between them. Germline V CDR1 and CDR2: MNHEY, SVGEGT. The DNA of the CDR3 is TGTGCCAGCAGTGACAACACTGAAGCTTTCTTT. Its protein product is CASSDNTEAFF.

This clonotype was counted only a few times. The chain couples TRBV4-1 to TRBJ1-1; D perhaps matches TRBD1 (6 bases). V was pared by 0 bases and J by 0 bases, with 14 bases between. The V gene's germline CDR1 is MGHRA and CDR2 YSYEKL. CDR3 length: 17 amino acids. CDR3 in amino acids: CASSQDRTALMNTEAFF. CDR3 coding DNA: TGCGCCAGCAGCCAAGATCGGACAGCTCTAATGAACACTGAAGCTTTCTTT.

This clonotype turned up a few times. V usage is TRBV6-2 or TRBV6-3 and J usage is TRBJ2-7; 7 nucleotides line up with TRBD2. The J segment lost 0 bases and the V segment lost 0 bases, leaving 5 bases of the junction unmatched. CDR3 length: 16 residues. Germline V lookup: CDR1 MNHEY, CDR2 SVGEGT. CDR3 in DNA: TGTGCCAGCAGTTACTCCGTCGGGGGGAGCTCCTACGAGCAGTACTTC. Protein: CASSYSVGGSSYEQYF.

The chain recombines TRBV20-1 with TRBJ2-7; 9 positions match TRBD2. There are 14 residues in the CDR3. V dropped 6 bases and J dropped 4; count of bases not matched to a gene: 10. CDR1 is DFQATT and CDR2 is SNEGSKA in the germline V gene (reference sequence). The CDR3 DNA reads as TGCAGTGCCACATTAGCGGGAGAGTCGTACGAGCAGTACTTC. As protein: CSATLAGESYEQYF.

The chain uses TRBV4-2 and TRBJ1-1, with 7 bases that match TRBD1. Germline V gene data show CDR1 as LGHNA and CDR2 as YNFKEQ. V was clipped by 1 base and J by 10 bases; unmatched bases: 21. There are 18 residues in the CDR3. As DNA, the CDR3 is TGTGCCAGCAGCCAAGCCCCAGGGGGAAGAAGCAGGGATAATGGAGCTTTCTTT. Residues: CASSQAPGGRSRDNGAFF.

The chain uses TRBV5-1 and TRBJ2-1; D may be TRBD1 (5 bases). Trimming cost V 0 bases and J 6 bases, with 13 bases left between them. This CDR3 spans 15 amino acids. Per germline, CDR1 SGHRS and CDR2 YFSETQ. CDR3 coding DNA: TGCGCCAGCAGCTTGGTGGGGCAGGCCCCCAATGAGCAGTTCTTC. Amino acid sequence: CASSLVGQAPNEQFF.

V and J are TRBV7-2 and TRBJ2-1; TRBD2 agrees at 9 bases. V gave up 2 bases and J gave up 2 bases; unmatched junction bases: 4. In germline, CDR1 is SGHTA, CDR2 FQGNSA. The CDR3 covers 16 residues. CDR3 protein: CASSLWTSAPYNEQFF. Written as DNA, the CDR3 is TGTGCCAGCAGCTTATGGACTAGCGCACCCTACAATGAGCAGTTCTTC.